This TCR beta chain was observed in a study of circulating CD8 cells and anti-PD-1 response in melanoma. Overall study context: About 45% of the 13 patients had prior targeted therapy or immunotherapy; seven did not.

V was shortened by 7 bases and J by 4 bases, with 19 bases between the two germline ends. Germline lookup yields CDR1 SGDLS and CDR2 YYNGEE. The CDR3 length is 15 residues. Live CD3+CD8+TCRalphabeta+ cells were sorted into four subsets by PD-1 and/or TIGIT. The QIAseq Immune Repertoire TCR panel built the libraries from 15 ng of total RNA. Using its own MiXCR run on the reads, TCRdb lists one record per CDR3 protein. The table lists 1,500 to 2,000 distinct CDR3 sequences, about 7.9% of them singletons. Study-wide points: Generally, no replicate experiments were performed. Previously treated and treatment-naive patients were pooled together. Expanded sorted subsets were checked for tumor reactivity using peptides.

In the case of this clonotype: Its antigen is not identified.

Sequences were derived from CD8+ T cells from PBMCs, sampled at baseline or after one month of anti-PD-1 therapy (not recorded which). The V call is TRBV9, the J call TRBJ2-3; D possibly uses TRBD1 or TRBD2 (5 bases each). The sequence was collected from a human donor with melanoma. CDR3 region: CASCEFALGADTQYF. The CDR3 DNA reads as TGTGCCAGCTGCGAATTTGCGTTGGGGGCAGATACGCAGTATTTT.